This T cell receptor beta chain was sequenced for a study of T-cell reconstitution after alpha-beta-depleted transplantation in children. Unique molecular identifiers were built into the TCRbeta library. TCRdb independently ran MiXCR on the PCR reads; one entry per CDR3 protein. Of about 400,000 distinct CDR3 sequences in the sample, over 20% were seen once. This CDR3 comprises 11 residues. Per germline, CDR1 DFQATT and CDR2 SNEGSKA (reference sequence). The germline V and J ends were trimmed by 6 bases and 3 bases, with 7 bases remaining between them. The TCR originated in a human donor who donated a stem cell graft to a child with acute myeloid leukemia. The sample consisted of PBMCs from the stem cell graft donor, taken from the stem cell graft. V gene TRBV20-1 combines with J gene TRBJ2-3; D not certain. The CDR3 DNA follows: TGCAGTGCCCCTCGTACAGATACGCAGTATTTT. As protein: CSAPRTDTQYF.